What follows are 3 T cell receptor beta chains derived from one specimen sequenced in a study of cytomegalovirus exposure and HLA in healthy donors. The PCR ran on 60 Vbeta and 13 Jbeta primers. Clones were read by immunoSEQ multiplex PCR, and TCRdb kept only the in-frame ones, dropping some. The table shows over 75,000 clones, with 60% to 65% occurring only once. The sequencing sample was made of PBMCs. The source of these receptors is a human donor in good health.

V is TRBV21-1 and J is TRBJ2-7; no DNA check was done on the table's D call, TRBD1. TRBV21-1 is deemed a pseudogene. CDR3 length equals 14 residues. CDR3 amino acids: CASSDRDRDHEQYF. As DNA, the CDR3 is TGTGCCAGCAGCGACCGGGACAGGGACCACGAGCAGTACTTC.

About this clone: Sequence at one end of the junction differs from germline and may be a read error. The identical CDR3 is also encoded by other nucleotide sequences in the sample. V usage is TRBV9 and J usage is TRBJ1-6; D is perhaps TRBD1 (6 bases). CDR1 and CDR2 from the germline V gene are SGDLS and YYNGEE. The CDR3 length is 16 residues. CDR3 bases: TGCGCCAGCAGCGTAGGAGGGACACCCTATAATTCACCCCTCCACTTT. Its protein product is CASSVGGTPYNSPLHF.

The gene calls are TRBV6-5 and TRBJ2-2; D is unclear. This CDR3 spans 13 amino acids. V was cut by 6 bases and J by 6 bases, with 11 bases left in between. Germline loops: CDR1 MNHEY, CDR2 SVGAGI. CDR3 region: CASSPDIPGELFF. The CDR3 coding sequence is TGTGCCAGCAGCCCCGACATTCCCGGGGAGCTGTTTTTT.